This T cell receptor beta chain was sequenced in a study of beta chain features in type 1 diabetes. The wider study: Cell yields, age and gender were similar between patients and healthy donors. Findings and caveats of the study: When Type 1 diabetes patients were examined, their TCRB CDR3s proved moderately but significantly shorter in all four CD4+ subsets.

In its sample, this clone was seen a few times. The target antigen is unknown. A single heparinised draw of roughly 100 mL on average was taken per donor. Sorted CD4+ subsets: naive, central memory, regulatory, stem cell-like memory (CD45RO/CCR7/CD25/CD127/CD95/CD27 panel). Of the isolated RNA, all was reverse transcribed, and so the sequenced material was expressed TCRB transcripts. The method was immunoSEQ multiplex PCR; TCRdb's version includes in-frame clones alone and lacks a portion of them. This sample has about 150,000 clones, with around 9.7% found just once. The origin of this receptor is a woman in her 30s with type 1 diabetes. The material sequenced was central memory CD4+ T cells from blood.

CDR3: CASHSVGNQPQHF. The CDR3 nucleotides read TGTGCCAGCCATTCGGTTGGCAATCAGCCCCAGCATTTT. V gene TRBV28 combines with J gene TRBJ1-5; D unresolved. The V end was cut by 8 bases, the J end by 2 bases, with 10 bases between. Germline V lookup: CDR1 MDHEN, CDR2 SYDVKM. The CDR3 runs 13 residues.